The rows below give T cell receptor beta chains drawn from one sample of a study of shared clonotypes between healthy human individuals. Repertoires were generated with immunoSEQ multiplex PCR, while TCRdb's copy carries only in-frame clones and drops some. Of about 580,000 clones listed, roughly 98% are singletons. The sequencing input was naive CD8+ T cells sorted from blood. These receptor sequences come from a man aged 25 to 40 in good health. Both conserved end residues are part of each CDR3. D genes are given only for firm matches. Clone size is given for some rows only: seen once, a few or many times, or a class if the clone is expanded.

>NA|NA|13|TRBJ2-2|TRBV29-1
TGCAGCGGGAACTCCGCAAACACCGGGGAGCTGTTTTTT
CSGNSANTGELFF
>NA|NA|16|TRBJ1-4|TRBV4-2
TGTGCCAGCAGCCAAGAATTGGGGGCAAAAGGCGAAAAACTGTTTTTT
CASSQELGAKGEKLFF
>NA|NA|12|TRBJ2-3|TRBV29-1
TGCAGCCTCGGACCGTCCACAGATACGCAGTATTTT
CSLGPSTDTQYF
>NA|TRBD2|13|TRBJ2-7|TRBV6-5
TGTGCCAGCAGTTTCCTAGCGGGACACGAGCAGTACTTC
CASSFLAGHEQYF
>NA|NA|13|TRBJ1-1|TRBV5-1
TGCGCCAGCAGCTCCGAATTGAACACTGAAGCTTTCTTT
CASSSELNTEAFF
>NA|TRBD2|14|TRBJ2-7|TRBV2
TGTGCCAGCGGGGAGTCCGGGACTAATCTCGAGCAGTACTTC
CASGESGTNLEQYF
>once|TRBD2|15|TRBJ2-1|TRBV7-3
TGTGCCAGCAGCTCGACTAGCGGCTACTACAATGAGCAGTTCTTC
CASSSTSGYYNEQFF
>NA|NA|12|TRBJ2-3|TRBV27
TGTGCCAGCAGCCGACGATCAGATACGCAGTATTTT
CASSRRSDTQYF
>once|NA|12|TRBJ2-5|TRBV27
TGTGCCAGTCAACAGGTGGGCGGGACCCAGTACTTC
CASQQVGGTQYF
>NA|NA|15|TRBJ1-2|TRBV11-2
TGTGCCAGCAGCTTAGTGGTCGGGGGTCCGGATGGCTACACCTTC
CASSLVVGGPDGYTF
>NA|NA|13|TRBJ2-7|TRBV7-9
TGTGCCAGCAGCTTAACAGACACCTACGAGCAGTACTTC
CASSLTDTYEQYF
>NA|TRBD1|15|TRBJ2-7|TRBV6-1
TGTGCCAGCAGTGAAGGTCGGACAGGGAGCTACGAGCAGTACTTC
CASSEGRTGSYEQYF
>NA|TRBD2|16|TRBJ2-5|TRBV11-2
TGTGCCAGCAGCCGGACTAGCGGGACCCAACAAGAGACCCAGTACTTC
CASSRTSGTQQETQYF
>NA|NA|13|TRBJ1-1|TRBV7-8
TGTGCCAGCAGCTTAGAGGTAGGGAGGGAAGCTTTCTTT
CASSLEVGREAFF
>NA|NA|13|TRBJ2-4|TRBV29-1
TGCAGCGTTGTGTATGTCGGGGAAAACATTCAGTACTTC
CSVVYVGENIQYF
>NA|NA|13|TRBJ2-3|TRBV10-1
TGCGCCAGCAGTGAGTCTAGCACAGATACGCAGTATTTT
CASSESSTDTQYF
>NA|NA|11|TRBJ2-2|TRBV6-1
TGTGCCAGCAGGGTTACCGGGGAGCTGTTTTTT
CASRVTGELFF
>NA|NA|16|TRBJ2-1|TRBV15
TGTGCCACCAGCAGAGATGTCGCCGATGAAGGGCATGAGCAGTTCTTC
CATSRDVADEGHEQFF
>NA|NA|15|TRBJ2-2|TRBV5-1
TGCGCCAGCAGCTTGGGTACTAGAAACACCGGGGAGCTGTTTTTT
CASSLGTRNTGELFF
>NA|NA|11|TRBJ2-7|TRBV20-1
TGCAGTGCTAGAGGGACCTACGAGCAGTACTTC
CSARGTYEQYF
>NA|TRBD1|16|TRBJ2-1|TRBV2
TGTGCCAGCAGTGAATCCCTGGACAGGGACTACAATGAGCAGTTCTTC
CASSESLDRDYNEQFF
>NA|NA|14|TRBJ2-7|TRBV4-3
TGCGCCAGCAGCCAACAGGGTAGCTCCTACGAGCAGTACTTC
CASSQQGSSYEQYF
>NA|TRBD2|15|TRBJ2-7|TRBV7-6
TGTGCCAGCAGCTTAGGTCTAGCGGCAGCCTACGAGCAGTACTTC
CASSLGLAAAYEQYF
>NA|NA|14|TRBJ2-5|TRBV7-9
TGTGCCAGCAGCTTAGGACGGGACAAAGAGACCCAGTACTTC
CASSLGRDKETQYF
>NA|NA|15|TRBJ2-2|TRBV4-3
TGCGCCAGCAGCCAGGGACGACCAAACACCGGGGAGCTGTTTTTT
CASSQGRPNTGELFF
>NA|NA|13|TRBJ1-2|TRBV5-6
TGTGCCAGCAGCTCTGGGCGAAACTATGGCTACACCTTC
CASSSGRNYGYTF
>NA|NA|14|TRBJ1-1|TRBV7-9
TGTGCCAGCAGCTTCGTGGGAGGAAACACTGAAGCTTTCTTT
CASSFVGGNTEAFF
>once|TRBD2|16|TRBJ2-1|TRBV13
TGTGCCAGCAGTCCCCGACTAGCGGGAGAGGGCAATGAGCAGTTCTTC
CASSPRLAGEGNEQFF
>NA|NA|14|TRBJ2-1|TRBV29-1
TGCAGCGTTGTGCTTAGGGTGGGCTACAATGAGCAGTTCTTC
CSVVLRVGYNEQFF
>NA|NA|11|TRBJ2-1|TRBV10-2
TGCGCCAGCAGTGAGAGCTCCGGGCAGTTCTTC
CASSESSGQFF
>NA|NA|14|TRBJ2-7|TRBV7-6
TGTGCCAGCAGCTCCTTCCCAGGTCCCTACGAGCAGTACTTC
CASSSFPGPYEQYF